This passage covers 20 T cell receptor beta chains from one sample sequenced in a study of shared T cell receptors in the human thymus. The data were produced by immunoSEQ multiplex PCR, yet TCRdb's version contains in-frame clones alone and is incomplete. Of hundreds of thousands of clones in the sample, 70% to 90% were seen once. This same sample was also taken into another study, of human thymus T cells.

What was sequenced was thymocytes. The receptors stem from a boy younger than two with a congenital heart defect.

This clone was picked up a small number of times. V gene TRBV9 combines with J gene TRBJ2-1; 8 bases are a match to TRBD2. The CDR3 loop spans 16 amino acids. Germline V gene lookup returns CDR1 SGDLS and CDR2 YYNGEE. V was clipped by 3 bases and J by 5 bases; unmatched bases: 10. CDR3 sequence reads: CASSGHSGTPNNEQFF. CDR3 bases: TGTGCCAGCAGCGGACATAGCGGGACCCCCAACAATGAGCAGTTCTTC.

The rearrangement joins TRBV5-6 to TRBJ2-1; the D is unclear. CDR3 length: 12 amino acids. V dropped 2 bases and J dropped 8 bases, with 8 bases sitting between them. Germline CDR1 reads SGHDT; CDR2 reads YYEEEE. The CDR3 loop reads CASSFLGHEQFF. The CDR3 nucleotides are TGTGCCAGCAGCTTCCTGGGCCATGAGCAGTTCTTC.

This rearrangement joins TRBV4-1 to TRBJ1-1; D possibly corresponds to TRBD1 (5 bases). The V end lost 0 bases, the J end lost 4 bases, and 18 bases lay between the germline ends. Germline V lookup: CDR1 MGHRA, CDR2 YSYEKL. The CDR3 covers 17 residues. The CDR3: CASSQEVSRVGGTEAFF. The CDR3 DNA is TGCGCCAGCAGCCAAGAGGTCTCCAGGGTGGGGGGCACTGAAGCTTTCTTT.

The DNA for the CDR3 is TGTGCCAGCAGCTTGGGCGGGAAAGTTGACTTCTACGAGCAGTACTTC. This sequence encodes CASSLGGKVDFYEQYF. The rearrangement links TRBV5-4 to TRBJ2-7; D perhaps matches TRBD2 (6 bases). Per the germline V gene, CDR1 is SGHNT and CDR2 is YYREEE (reference sequence). CDR3 length: 16 residues. Deletions cut 0 bases from V and 3 bases from J, with 16 bases between.

This chain connects TRBV5-1 to TRBJ2-6, with a tentative D call TRBD1 (6 bases). CDR1 SGHRS and CDR2 YFSETQ come from the germline V gene. This CDR3 comprises 18 residues. The V gene lost 3 bases and the J gene lost 0 bases, with 16 bases spanning the gap. In DNA, the CDR3 is TGCGCCAGCAGCTCCCGACAGGCTACTCGCTCTGGGGCCAACGTCCTGACTTTC. This codes for CASSSRQATRSGANVLTF.

This clone has a single count. This chain uses TRBV9 with TRBJ2-7; 10 nucleotides line up with TRBD2. The germline V gene encodes CDR1 SGDLS and CDR2 YYNGEE. This CDR3 is 16 amino acids long. With V trimmed by 2 bases and J by 0 bases, 5 bases remained unmatched. The chain's CDR3 is CASSVAGLAASYEQYF. CDR3 bases: TGTGCCAGCAGCGTGGCAGGACTAGCGGCCTCCTACGAGCAGTACTTC.

The chain has TRBV5-6 and TRBJ2-1, with 12 bases matching TRBD2. V gave up 5 bases and J gave up 7 bases; unmatched junction bases: 7. The CDR3 is 15 amino acids. CDR1 and CDR2 from the germline V gene are SGHDT and YYEEEE. In DNA form, the CDR3 reads TGTGCCAGCAGTTATCCCGGGACTAGCGGGAATGAGCAGTTCTTC. It translates to CASSYPGTSGNEQFF.

The J gene is TRBJ2-7, the V gene TRBV6-5, with a weak D call TRBD1 (6 bases). The germline CDR1 and CDR2 sequences are MNHEY and SVGAGI. The V end lost 6 bases, the J end lost 5 bases, and 11 bases lay between the germline ends. The length of the CDR3 is 12 residues. For the CDR3, the DNA is TGTGCCAGCAGCCCAGGGGAACACGAGCAGTACTTC. It codes for CASSPGEHEQYF.

A few counts support this clone. This chain links TRBV9 with TRBJ2-5; the match to TRBD2 covers 13 bases. Germline V CDR1 and CDR2: SGDLS, YYNGEE. With 0 bases clipped from V and 4 bases from J, the junction kept 0 bases outside the gene matches. There are 15 residues in the CDR3. For the CDR3, the DNA is TGTGCCAGCAGCGTAGGACTAGCGGGAGGAGAGACCCAGTACTTC. This translates into CASSVGLAGGETQYF.

The chain links TRBV14 to TRBJ2-7; D not resolved. Germline V gene lookup returns CDR1 SGHDN and CDR2 FVKESK. Trimming took off 3 bases at V and 1 base at J, with 10 bases between the two ends. The CDR3 contains 14 residues. CDR3 sequence reads: CASSHTSESYEQYF. CDR3 sequence (DNA): TGTGCCAGCAGCCATACCAGCGAGTCCTACGAGCAGTACTTC.

The chain's CDR3 is CASSLDWGRNTEAFF. CDR3 bases: TGTGCCAGCAGCTTGGACTGGGGCCGTAACACTGAAGCTTTCTTT. This chain joins TRBV5-5 and TRBJ1-1; tentative D call: TRBD1 (5 bases). The CDR3 spans 15 residues. V lost 0 bases, J lost 2 bases, and 11 bases lay in between. CDR1 and CDR2 (germline): SGHKS, YYEKEE (reference sequence).

The chain employs TRBV5-1 and TRBJ1-1; D perhaps matches TRBD1 (6 bases). This CDR3 is 13 amino acids long. From germline, CDR1 is SGHRS and CDR2 YFSETQ. Trimming removed 4 bases from V and 1 base from J, with 8 bases in between. CDR3 bases: TGCGCCAGCAGCCGGACAGCGAACACTGAAGCTTTCTTT. This translates into CASSRTANTEAFF. The full variable domain, in which reference TRBV5-1 and TRBJ1-1 provide the parts outside the CDR3, is KAGVTQTPRYLIKTRGQQVTLSCSPISGHRSVSWYQQTPGQGLQFLFEYFSETQRNKGNFPGRFSGRQFSNSRSEMNVSTLELGDSALYLCASSRTANTEAFFGQGTRLTVV.

V usage is TRBV25-1 and J usage is TRBJ2-1, with D possibly matching TRBD2 (5 bases). Germline CDR1 MGHDK, CDR2 SYGVNS. Trimming cost V 8 bases and J 0 bases, with 14 bases left between them. The CDR3 contains 15 residues. CDR3 in amino acids: CASVGAEGSYNEQFF. The DNA for the CDR3 is TGTGCCAGCGTGGGAGCCGAGGGCTCCTACAATGAGCAGTTCTTC.

The chain links TRBV7-6 to TRBJ1-3; D is unresolved. V shed 2 bases and J shed 0 bases, with 11 bases lying between them. The CDR3 sequence is 16 residues long. Germline assignment: CDR1 SGHVS and CDR2 FNYEAQ. CDR3 sequence (DNA): TGTGCCAGCAGCTTATATCAACAGAGCTCTGGAAACACCATATATTTT. Translated, it gives CASSLYQQSSGNTIYF.

The gene calls are TRBV29-1 and TRBJ2-1; a possible D gene is TRBD2 (6 bases). With 5 bases removed from V and 12 bases from J, the gap between germline ends came to 11 bases. CDR3 length equals 10 residues. Germline CDR1 is SQVTM and CDR2 is ANQGSEA. The CDR3, as DNA: TGCAGCGTTACGCGGGGCGGGCAGTTCTTC. Encoded protein: CSVTRGGQFF.

The gene calls are TRBV4-2 and TRBJ2-5, with 7 bases identical to TRBD2. Trimming removed 2 bases from V and 4 bases from J; junction bases left unmatched: 16. Looked up from germline, CDR1 is LGHNA and CDR2 is YNFKEQ. CDR3 length: 18 residues. CDR3 nucleotide sequence: TGTGCCAGCAGCCAACCCCCCGTCGGCCTAGCGGTTCGAGAGACCCAGTACTTC. This translates into CASSQPPVGLAVRETQYF.

The CDR3 here is CASSPPQGMGAFF. In DNA, the CDR3 is TGTGCCAGCTCACCGCCTCAGGGGATGGGAGCTTTCTTT. The chain employs TRBV18 and TRBJ1-1; maybe TRBD1 (6 bases). Germline V gene lookup returns CDR1 KGHSH and CDR2 LQKENI. Trimming stripped 3 bases from V and 10 bases from J, with 15 bases between. CDR3 length: 13 residues.

The rearrangement joins TRBV29-1 to TRBJ2-1; D is ambiguous. Germline V lookup: CDR1 SQVTM, CDR2 ANQGSEA. Between the trimmed V and J ends, which lost 5 bases and 7 bases, there was a span of 9 bases. The CDR3 covers 11 residues. As DNA, the CDR3 is TGCAGCGTTATGACCAGGAATGAGCAGTTCTTC. It translates to CSVMTRNEQFF.

The chain has TRBV30 and TRBJ2-7; D gene unclear. The CDR3 extends over 12 amino acids. The ends were cut back, 2 bases at V and 7 bases at J, with 12 bases in the middle. Germline assignment: CDR1 GTSNPN and CDR2 SVGIG (reference sequence). CDR3 nucleotide sequence: TGTGCCTGGAGTCCCCTGGAGAGGGAGCAGTACTTC. The encoded protein is CAWSPLEREQYF.

The genes are TRBV14 and TRBJ2-7; the D is unclear. Trimming removed 1 base at V and 2 bases at J, with 15 bases between. CDR1 SGHDN and CDR2 FVKESK come from the germline V gene. The CDR3 sequence is 16 residues long. Written as DNA, the CDR3 is TGTGCCAGCAGCCAAGCTTCGGTCCACTACGCCTACGAGCAGTACTTC. Translated: CASSQASVHYAYEQYF.